The source of this T cell receptor (beta chain) is a study of blood T cell repertoires in COVID-19. Generated by immunoSEQ multiplex PCR, the TCRdb table keeps only in-frame clones and is missing some. The sample yields over 150,000 clones, roughly 87% seen once. Germline lookup yields CDR1 PRHDT and CDR2 FYEKMQ (reference sequence). The CDR3 loop spans 16 amino acids. J was trimmed by 4 bases and V by 0 bases; bases with no gene match: 2. What was sequenced was peripheral blood. This sequence joins TRBV13 and TRBJ1-6; 8 nucleotides line up with TRBD1. The sequence derives from a woman between 55 and 75 years old who had recovered from COVID-19. The CDR3 spells CASSLGRTGYNSPLHF. CDR3 DNA sequence: TGTGCCAGCAGCTTAGGCCGGACAGGGTATAATTCACCCCTCCACTTT.